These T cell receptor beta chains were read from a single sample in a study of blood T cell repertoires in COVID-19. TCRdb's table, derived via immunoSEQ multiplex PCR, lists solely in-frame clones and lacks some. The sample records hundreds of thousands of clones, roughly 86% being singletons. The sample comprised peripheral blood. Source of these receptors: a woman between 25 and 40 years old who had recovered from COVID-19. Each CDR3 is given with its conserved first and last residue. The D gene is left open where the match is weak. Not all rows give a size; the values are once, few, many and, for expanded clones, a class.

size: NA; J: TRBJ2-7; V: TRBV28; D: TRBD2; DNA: TGTGCCAGCAGTCCACTACTCGGGACTAGCGCAGACTCCGAGCAGTACTTC; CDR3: CASSPLLGTSADSEQYF
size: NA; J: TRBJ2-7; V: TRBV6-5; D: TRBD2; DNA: TGTGCCAGCAGCCGCCTGACTAGCGGAGTACACGAGCAGTACTTC; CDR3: CASSRLTSGVHEQYF
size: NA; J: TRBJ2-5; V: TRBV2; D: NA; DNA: TGTGCCAGCAGCGCTACAGGGGACGGGGGGACCCAGTACTTC; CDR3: CASSATGDGGTQYF
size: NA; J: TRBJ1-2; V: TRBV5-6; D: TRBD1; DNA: TGTGCCAGCAGCTGGGACAGGGGTAACTATGGCTACACCTTC; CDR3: CASSWDRGNYGYTF
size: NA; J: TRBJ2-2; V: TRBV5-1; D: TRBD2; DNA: TGCGCCAGCACTGGCGGGAGTGACGGGGAGCTGTTTTTT; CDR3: CASTGGSDGELFF
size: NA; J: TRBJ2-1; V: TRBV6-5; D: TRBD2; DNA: TGTGCCAGCAGCTCCCCCTCTAGCGGCCTGCAGTTCTTC; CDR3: CASSSPSSGLQFF
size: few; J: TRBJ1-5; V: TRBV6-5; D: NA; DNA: TGTGCCAGCAGTTACTCGGGGGCGAGCAATCAGCCCCAGCATTTT; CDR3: CASSYSGASNQPQHF
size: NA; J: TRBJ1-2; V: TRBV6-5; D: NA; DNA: TGTGCCAGCAGTTACTCTGCAGGGCCAATGTATGGCTACACCTTC; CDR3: CASSYSAGPMYGYTF
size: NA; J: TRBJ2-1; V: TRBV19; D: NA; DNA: TGTGCCAGTAGTCAGGTCTCCTTCAATGAGCAGTTCTTC; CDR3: CASSQVSFNEQFF
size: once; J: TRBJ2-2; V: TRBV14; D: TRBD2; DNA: TGTGCCAGCAGCCATAGGACTAGTGGCGTCCCCGGGGAGCTGTTTTTT; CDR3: CASSHRTSGVPGELFF
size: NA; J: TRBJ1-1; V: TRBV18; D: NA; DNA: TGTGCCAGCTCACCAGATTCGGGGTCTGAAGCTTTCTTT; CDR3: CASSPDSGSEAFF
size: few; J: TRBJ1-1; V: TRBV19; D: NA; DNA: TGTGCCAGTAGTATACAGGGGAACACTGAAGCTTTCTTT; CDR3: CASSIQGNTEAFF